This T cell receptor beta chain was recovered during a study of T cell changes during pregnancy in multiple sclerosis (dated by TCRdb to between 2018 and 2020). A note on the overall study: The study looked at changes in the T cell repertoire across pregnancy in women with multiple sclerosis.

The CDR3 measures 14 amino acids from cysteine to phenylalanine. Kept here is only the CDR3 DNA, which spans 42 bases and is read in frame from base 1. As encoded in the germline V gene, CDR1 is SGHVS while CDR2 is FQNEAQ. The junction carries 10 bases between V and J, which are trimmed by 3 bases and 4 bases respectively. Comment on this clone: Its target antigen remains unknown. No base-level quality is on record; no much larger clone is a single base apart.

The library relied on the immunoSEQ multiplex PCR assay. TCRdb provides this immuneACCESS table in a form limited to in-frame rearrangements. Some clones are lacking; in checked studies, under half of them reflect an unresolved V gene, and why the rest are absent is not known. The sample contains tens of thousands of clones, under 95% of them found a single time. The ten largest clonotypes hold 1.4% of the sample. The V and J genes are TRBV7-8 and TRBJ1-5; 6 matching bases give a weak D call of TRBD1. The source was peripheral blood, collected before pregnancy. The clonotype originates from a female donor with multiple sclerosis, enrolled in a pregnancy study. The CDR3 corresponds to CASSLAGANQPQHF. The DNA sequence is given as TGTGCCAGCAGCTTGGCAGGGGCAAATCAGCCCCAGCATTTT.